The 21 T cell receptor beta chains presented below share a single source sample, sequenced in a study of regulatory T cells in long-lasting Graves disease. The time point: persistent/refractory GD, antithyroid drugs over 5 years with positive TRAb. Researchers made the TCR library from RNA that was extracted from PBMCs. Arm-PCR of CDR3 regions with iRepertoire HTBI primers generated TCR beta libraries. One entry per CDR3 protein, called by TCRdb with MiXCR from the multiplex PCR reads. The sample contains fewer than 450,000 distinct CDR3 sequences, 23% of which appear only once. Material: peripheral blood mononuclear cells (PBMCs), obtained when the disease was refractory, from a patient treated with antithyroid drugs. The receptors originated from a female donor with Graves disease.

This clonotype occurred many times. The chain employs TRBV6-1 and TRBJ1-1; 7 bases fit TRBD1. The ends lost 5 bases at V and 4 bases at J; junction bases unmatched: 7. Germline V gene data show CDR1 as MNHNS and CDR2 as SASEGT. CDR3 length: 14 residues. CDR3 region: CASSTRQGGTEAFF. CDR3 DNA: TGTGCCAGCAGTACCCGACAGGGAGGCACTGAAGCTTTCTTT.

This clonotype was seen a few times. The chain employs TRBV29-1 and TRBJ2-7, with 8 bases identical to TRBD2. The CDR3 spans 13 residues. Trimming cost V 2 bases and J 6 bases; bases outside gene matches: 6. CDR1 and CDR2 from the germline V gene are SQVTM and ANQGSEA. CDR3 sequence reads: CSVEIAGSGEQYF. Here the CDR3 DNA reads TGCAGCGTTGAAATAGCGGGATCCGGCGAGCAGTACTTC.

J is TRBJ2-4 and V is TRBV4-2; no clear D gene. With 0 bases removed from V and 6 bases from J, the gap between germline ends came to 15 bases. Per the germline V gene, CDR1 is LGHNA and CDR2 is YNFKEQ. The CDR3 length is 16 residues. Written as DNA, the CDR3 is TGTGCCAGCAGCCAAGAAGGGCAGGTGCTGGCAAACATTCAGTACTTC. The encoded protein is CASSQEGQVLANIQYF.

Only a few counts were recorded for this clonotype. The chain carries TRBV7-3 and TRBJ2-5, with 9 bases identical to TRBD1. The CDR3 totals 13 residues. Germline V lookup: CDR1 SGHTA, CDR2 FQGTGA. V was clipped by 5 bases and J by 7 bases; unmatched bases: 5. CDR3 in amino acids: CASSAGTGRTQYF. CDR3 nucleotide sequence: TGTGCCAGCAGCGCGGGGACAGGGAGGACCCAGTACTTC. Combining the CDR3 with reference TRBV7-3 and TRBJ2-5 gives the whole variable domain GAGVSQTPSNKVTEKGKYVELRCDPISGHTALYWYRQSLGQGPEFLIYFQGTGAADDSGLPNDRFFAVRPEGSVSTLKIQRTERGDSAVYLCASSAGTGRTQYFGPGTRLLVL.

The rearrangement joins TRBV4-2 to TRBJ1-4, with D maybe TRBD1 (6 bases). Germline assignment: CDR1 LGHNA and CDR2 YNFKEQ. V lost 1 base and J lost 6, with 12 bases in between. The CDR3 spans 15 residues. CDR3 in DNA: TGTGCCAGCAGCCAAGCTTCAGGGGATGATGAAAAACTGTTTTTT. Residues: CASSQASGDDEKLFF.

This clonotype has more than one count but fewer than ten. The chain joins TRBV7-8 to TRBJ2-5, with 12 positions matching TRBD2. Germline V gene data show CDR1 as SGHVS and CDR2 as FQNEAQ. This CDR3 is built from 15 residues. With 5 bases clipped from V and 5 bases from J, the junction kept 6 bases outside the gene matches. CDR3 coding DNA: TGTGCCAGCAGCGCGACTAGCGGGAGTATGGAGACCCAGTACTTC. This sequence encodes CASSATSGSMETQYF.

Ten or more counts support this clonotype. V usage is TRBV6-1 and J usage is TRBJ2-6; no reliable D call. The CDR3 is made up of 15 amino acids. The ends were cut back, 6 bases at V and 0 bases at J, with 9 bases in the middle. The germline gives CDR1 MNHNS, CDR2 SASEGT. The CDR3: CASRFRFSGANVLTF. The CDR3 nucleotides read TGTGCCAGCAGATTTCGTTTCTCTGGGGCCAACGTCCTGACTTTC.

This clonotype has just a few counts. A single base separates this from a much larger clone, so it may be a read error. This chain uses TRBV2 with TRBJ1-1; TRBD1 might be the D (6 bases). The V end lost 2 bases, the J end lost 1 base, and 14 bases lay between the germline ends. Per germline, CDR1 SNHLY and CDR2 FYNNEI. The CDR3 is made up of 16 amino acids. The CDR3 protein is CASSESRQVPNTEAFF. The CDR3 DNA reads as TGTGCCAGCAGTGAAAGTAGACAGGTCCCGAACACTGAAGCTTTCTTT. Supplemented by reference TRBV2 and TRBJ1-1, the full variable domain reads EPEVTQTPSHQVTQMGQEVILRCVPISNHLYFYWYRQILGQKVEFLVSFYNNEISEKSEIFDDQFSVERPDGSNFTLKIRSTKLEDSAMYFCASSESRQVPNTEAFFGQGTRLTVV.

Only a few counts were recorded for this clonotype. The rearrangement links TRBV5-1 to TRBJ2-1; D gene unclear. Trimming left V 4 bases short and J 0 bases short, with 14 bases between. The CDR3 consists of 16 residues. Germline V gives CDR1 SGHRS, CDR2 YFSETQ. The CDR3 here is CASSPLGSSSYNEQFF. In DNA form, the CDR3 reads TGCGCCAGCAGCCCCCTGGGGTCGAGCTCCTACAATGAGCAGTTCTTC. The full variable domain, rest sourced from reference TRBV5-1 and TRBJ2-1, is KAGVTQTPRYLIKTRGQQVTLSCSPISGHRSVSWYQQTPGQGLQFLFEYFSETQRNKGNFPGRFSGRQFSNSRSEMNVSTLELGDSALYLCASSPLGSSSYNEQFFGPGTRLTVL.

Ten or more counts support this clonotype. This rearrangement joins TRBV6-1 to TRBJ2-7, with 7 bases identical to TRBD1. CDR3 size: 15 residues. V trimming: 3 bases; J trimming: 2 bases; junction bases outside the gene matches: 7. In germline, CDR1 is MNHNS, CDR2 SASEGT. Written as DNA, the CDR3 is TGTGCCAGCAGTGACCCAGGGGGTTACGCCTACGAGCAGTACTTC. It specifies CASSDPGGYAYEQYF.

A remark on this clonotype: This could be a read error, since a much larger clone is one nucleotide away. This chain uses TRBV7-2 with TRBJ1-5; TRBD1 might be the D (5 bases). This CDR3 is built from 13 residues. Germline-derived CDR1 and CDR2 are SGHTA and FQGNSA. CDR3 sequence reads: CASCLSGNQPQHF. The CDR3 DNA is TGTGCCAGCTGCTTATCAGGGAATCAGCCCCAGCATTTT.

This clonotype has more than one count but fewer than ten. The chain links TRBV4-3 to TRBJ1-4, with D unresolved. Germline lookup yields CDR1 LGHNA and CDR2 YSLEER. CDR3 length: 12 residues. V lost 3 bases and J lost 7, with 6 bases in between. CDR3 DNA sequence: TGCGCCAGCAGCCACCCAGGTGAAAAACTGTTTTTT. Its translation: CASSHPGEKLFF.

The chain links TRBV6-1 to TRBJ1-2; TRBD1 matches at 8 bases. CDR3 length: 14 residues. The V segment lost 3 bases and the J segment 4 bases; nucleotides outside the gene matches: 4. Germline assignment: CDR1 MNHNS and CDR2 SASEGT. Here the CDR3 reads CASSDGQGPYGYTF. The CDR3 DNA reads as TGTGCCAGCAGTGACGGACAGGGACCCTATGGCTACACCTTC.

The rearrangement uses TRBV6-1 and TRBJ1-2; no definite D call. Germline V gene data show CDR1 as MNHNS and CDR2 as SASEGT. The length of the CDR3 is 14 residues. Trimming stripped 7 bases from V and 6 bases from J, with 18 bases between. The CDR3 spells CASIPRSPANGYTF. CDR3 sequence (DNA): TGTGCCAGCATCCCCAGGAGTCCCGCGAATGGCTACACCTTC.

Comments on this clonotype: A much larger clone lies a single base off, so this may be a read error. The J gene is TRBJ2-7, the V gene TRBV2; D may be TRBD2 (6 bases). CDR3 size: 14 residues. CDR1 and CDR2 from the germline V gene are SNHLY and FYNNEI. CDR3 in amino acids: CPSSETRSSYEQYF. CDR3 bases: TGTCCCAGCAGTGAGACTAGGAGCTCCTACGAGCAGTACTTC.

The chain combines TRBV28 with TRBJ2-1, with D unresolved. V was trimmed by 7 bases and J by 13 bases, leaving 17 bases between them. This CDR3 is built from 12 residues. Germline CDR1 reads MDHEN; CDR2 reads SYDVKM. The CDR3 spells CASNKRIEIQFF. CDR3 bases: TGTGCCAGCAACAAACGAATAGAGATTCAGTTCTTC.

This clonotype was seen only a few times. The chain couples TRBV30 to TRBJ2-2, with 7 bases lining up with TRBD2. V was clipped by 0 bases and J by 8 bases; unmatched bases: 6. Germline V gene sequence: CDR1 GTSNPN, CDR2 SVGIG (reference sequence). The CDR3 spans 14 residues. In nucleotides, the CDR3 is TGTGCCTGGAGTGTAGGGGCGGGAGATGGGGAGCTGTTTTTT. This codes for CAWSVGAGDGELFF. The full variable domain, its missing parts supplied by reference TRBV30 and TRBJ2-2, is SQTIHQWPATLVQPVGSPLSLECTVEGTSNPNLYWYRQAAGRGLQLLFYSVGIGQISSEVPQNLSASRPQDRQFILSSKKLLLSDSGFYLCAWSVGAGDGELFFGEGSRLTVL.

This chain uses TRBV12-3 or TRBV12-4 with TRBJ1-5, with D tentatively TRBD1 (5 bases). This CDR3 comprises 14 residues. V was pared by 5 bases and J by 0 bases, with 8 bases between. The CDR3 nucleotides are TGTGCCAGCAGTGACGGGGCTAGCAATCAGCCCCAGCATTTT. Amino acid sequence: CASSDGASNQPQHF.

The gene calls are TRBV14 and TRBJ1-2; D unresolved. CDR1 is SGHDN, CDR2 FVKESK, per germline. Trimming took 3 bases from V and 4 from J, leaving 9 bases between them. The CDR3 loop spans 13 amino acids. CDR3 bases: TGTGCCAGCAGCCACTCTACCTCCTATGGCTACACCTTC. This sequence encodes CASSHSTSYGYTF.

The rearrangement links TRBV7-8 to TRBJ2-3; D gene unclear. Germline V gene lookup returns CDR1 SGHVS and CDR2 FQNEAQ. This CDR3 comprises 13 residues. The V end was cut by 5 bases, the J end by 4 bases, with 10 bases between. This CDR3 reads CASSAISADTQYF. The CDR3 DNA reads TGTGCCAGCAGCGCAATCTCGGCAGATACGCAGTATTTT. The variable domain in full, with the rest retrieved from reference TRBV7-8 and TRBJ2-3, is GAGVSQSPRYKVAKRGQDVALRCDPISGHVSLFWYQQALGQGPEFLTYFQNEAQLDKSGLPSDRFFAERPEGSVSTLKIQRTQQEDSAVYLCASSAISADTQYFGPGTRLTVL.

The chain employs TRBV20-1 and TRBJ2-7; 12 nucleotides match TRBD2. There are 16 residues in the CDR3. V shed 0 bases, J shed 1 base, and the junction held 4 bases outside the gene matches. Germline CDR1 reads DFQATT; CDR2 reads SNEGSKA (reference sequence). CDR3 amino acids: CSAREGTSGSSYEQYF. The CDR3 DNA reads TGCAGTGCTAGAGAGGGGACTAGCGGGTCGTCCTACGAGCAGTACTTC.